This paragraph reports one T cell receptor beta chain. This specimen belongs to a study of blood T cell repertoires in COVID-19. In the study overall: The study drew acute and convalescent COVID-19 samples from the United States, Italy and Spain. PBMCs, B-cell-depleted T cells, or T cells provided the cDNA or gDNA that made up the material.

Per the germline V gene, CDR1 is LNHDA and CDR2 is SQIVND (reference sequence). Trimming took 7 bases from V and 7 from J; bases not matched to a gene: 7. This CDR3 has 14 amino acids. Original data processing: Quantification of nucleated cells was approximated via reference gene primer amplification. Libraries were prepared by immunoSEQ multiplex PCR; TCRdb keeps only in-frame clonotypes and omits some of them. V, J and clone size are taken as reported in that table, and D and trimming were inferred from the DNA itself. The sample shows under 200,000 clones, about 86% of them seen only once. The sequencing input was peripheral blood. The clonotype comes from a middle-aged man with active or convalescent COVID-19. The V gene is TRBV19, the J gene TRBJ2-2; 9 nucleotides agree with TRBD2. The CDR3 nucleotides read TGTGCCAGTATTAGTAGCGGGAGCGTCGGGGAGCTGTTTTTT. It encodes CASISSGSVGELFF.